Listed here are 29 T cell receptor beta chains from one sample, sequenced in a study of Ad26.COV2.S vaccination and SARS-CoV-2 variants. Clones were sequenced by immunoSEQ multiplex PCR, and TCRdb holds only the in-frame ones, with some missing. The sample has about 480,000 clones, roughly nine tenths seen once. As to treatment: 15 to 20 received Ad26.COV2.S at low or high dose, single or two shots; a few received placebo; per-sample allocation not given. Sampling happened 63 days after the first vaccine or placebo injection. This sample comprised peripheral blood, obtained in a trial of Ad26.COV2.S vaccine versus placebo. These receptors all stem from a person aged 18 to 65 who received the Ad26.COV2.S COVID-19 vaccine or a placebo.

The V and J genes are TRBV28 and TRBJ2-3; D is possibly TRBD2 (6 bases). Looked up from germline, CDR1 is MDHEN and CDR2 is SYDVKM. This CDR3 has 15 amino acids. Trimming removed 1 base at V and 2 bases at J, with 10 bases between. In DNA form, the CDR3 reads TGTGCCAGCAGTTTATTAGCGGCCCCCACAGATACGCAGTATTTT. Translated: CASSLLAAPTDTQYF.

The chain links TRBV29-1 to TRBJ2-5; TRBD1 agrees at 10 bases. V lost 6 bases and J lost 4; bases outside the gene matches: 14. This CDR3 region has 16 residues. Germline V gene lookup returns CDR1 SQVTM and CDR2 ANQGSEA. CDR3 in DNA: TGCAGCGTGTTACTGGACAGGGGGACGCCGGGAGAGACCCAGTACTTC. Its protein is CSVLLDRGTPGETQYF.

This chain links TRBV9 with TRBJ2-4; 7 bases line up with TRBD1. Unmatched junction bases numbered 0, after V lost 0 bases and J lost 6 bases. Germline V lookup: CDR1 SGDLS, CDR2 YYNGEE. The CDR3 loop spans 13 amino acids. CDR3 nucleotide sequence: TGTGCCAGCAGCGTAGGGGACAGAAACATTCAGTACTTC. This codes for CASSVGDRNIQYF.

The rearrangement links TRBV6-5 to TRBJ2-7, with 8 bases lining up with TRBD2. Germline loops: CDR1 MNHEY, CDR2 SVGAGI. Germline trimming cut 6 bases from V and 2 bases from J; bases unmatched to any gene: 6. The CDR3 covers 14 residues. The CDR3, as DNA: TGTGCCAGCAGGCGACTAGCGAGGGCCTACGAGCAGTACTTC. Its translation: CASRRLARAYEQYF.

A few counts support this clone. The chain has TRBV10-2 and TRBJ1-3; no clear D. Germline CDR1 is WSHSY and CDR2 is SAAADI. V lost 6 bases and J 2 bases, leaving 14 bases between the germline ends. This CDR3 has 15 residues. The CDR3 sequence: CASSEERVAGNTIYF. The DNA for the CDR3 is TGCGCCAGCAGCGAAGAAAGGGTAGCTGGAAACACCATATATTTT.

The rearrangement uses TRBV20-1 and TRBJ2-1, with TRBD2 matching 15 bases. The CDR3 length is 16 residues. Trimming took 3 bases from V and 7 from J; bases not matched to a gene: 7. Germline CDR1 and CDR2: DFQATT and SNEGSKA (reference sequence). The CDR3 sequence is CSASTAGTSGRNEQFF. CDR3 coding DNA: TGCAGTGCTAGTACCGCCGGGACTAGCGGGAGGAATGAGCAGTTCTTC.

The rearrangement joins TRBV19 to TRBJ2-3; D uncertain. V gave up 5 bases and J gave up 3 bases, with 6 bases separating them. The germline V gene has CDR1 LNHDA and CDR2 SQIVND (reference sequence). The CDR3 totals 12 residues. The CDR3 here is CASSPRTDTQYF. CDR3 coding DNA: TGTGCCAGTAGTCCACGAACAGATACGCAGTATTTT.

The J gene is TRBJ2-5, the V gene TRBV19, with 8 bases identical to TRBD2. This CDR3 is 14 amino acids long. V lost 1 base to trimming and J lost 4 bases; unmatched junction nucleotides: 2. The V gene's germline CDR1 is LNHDA and CDR2 SQIVND (reference sequence). The CDR3 loop is CASSIGAGVETQYF. The CDR3 DNA sequence: TGTGCCAGTAGTATAGGAGCGGGGGTAGAGACCCAGTACTTC.

This clone was seen just once. The V gene is TRBV28, the J gene TRBJ1-1; 9 bases map to TRBD1. Trimming at V came to 7 bases and at J to 5 bases, leaving 14 bases not matched to a gene. This CDR3 contains 16 residues. Germline V lookup: CDR1 MDHEN, CDR2 SYDVKM. CDR3 sequence (DNA): TGTGCCAGCACTATTCCCACAGGGGGCGTCGGGACTGAAGCTTTCTTT. This codes for CASTIPTGGVGTEAFF.

The chain joins TRBV9 to TRBJ2-5, with 15 bases identical to TRBD2. This CDR3 has 16 amino acids. Germline V gene lookup returns CDR1 SGDLS and CDR2 YYNGEE. J was trimmed by 5 bases and V by 0 bases; bases with no gene match: 2. The CDR3 spells CASSVGTSGRGETQYF. Written as DNA, the CDR3 is TGTGCCAGCAGCGTAGGGACTAGCGGGAGGGGCGAGACCCAGTACTTC.

The chain employs TRBV6-6 and TRBJ2-1, with D uncertain. This CDR3 has 14 amino acids. The germline V gene has CDR1 MNHNY and CDR2 SVGAGI (reference sequence). Trimming stripped 11 bases from V and 0 bases from J, with 14 bases between. The CDR3 nucleotides read TGTGCCTCCCGGGCGGAGCGCTCCTACAATGAGCAGTTCTTC. Translating it yields CASRAERSYNEQFF.

The gene calls are TRBV7-9 and TRBJ1-1; D gene unclear. CDR1 and CDR2 (germline): SEHNR, FQNEAQ (reference sequence). The V end lost 1 base, the J end lost 0 bases, and 15 bases lay between the germline ends. There are 17 residues in the CDR3. CDR3 loop: CASSLGVRSGLNTEAFF. In DNA form, the CDR3 reads TGTGCCAGCAGCTTAGGGGTGCGATCCGGGCTGAACACTGAAGCTTTCTTT.

The V gene is TRBV28, the J gene TRBJ1-2; D is ambiguous. The CDR3 is made up of 15 amino acids. Trimming took 2 bases from V and 5 from J, leaving 15 bases between them. Germline CDR1 is MDHEN and CDR2 is SYDVKM. The CDR3 protein is CASSLSPGSVYGYTF. The CDR3 coding sequence is TGTGCCAGCAGTTTAAGTCCAGGATCGGTGTATGGCTACACCTTC.

The chain couples TRBV5-4 to TRBJ2-7; tentative D call: TRBD1 (6 bases). Germline values: CDR1 SGHNT, CDR2 YYREEE (reference sequence). This CDR3 has 16 amino acids. The V end lost 3 bases, the J end lost 3 bases, and 19 bases lay between the germline ends. CDR3 sequence reads: CASSWTPPTGNYEQYF. CDR3 DNA: TGTGCCAGCAGCTGGACCCCCCCGACAGGAAACTACGAGCAGTACTTC.

The V gene is TRBV5-1, the J gene TRBJ2-5; D is perhaps TRBD1 or TRBD2 (6 bases each). The CDR3 spans 15 residues. Germline V gene sequence: CDR1 SGHRS, CDR2 YFSETQ. V shed 4 bases and J shed 4 bases, with 17 bases lying between them. As DNA, the CDR3 is TGCGCCAGCAGCCCCGGTCCGGGGGCAGGAGAGACCCAGTACTTC. This sequence encodes CASSPGPGAGETQYF.

This clone was seen only once. V usage is TRBV19 and J usage is TRBJ2-7; maybe TRBD1 (6 bases). V lost 4 bases and J 2 bases, leaving 15 bases between the germline ends. The germline V gene has CDR1 LNHDA and CDR2 SQIVND (reference sequence). The CDR3 is made up of 15 amino acids. Here the CDR3 reads CASSSGQQGTYEQYF. In DNA, the CDR3 is TGTGCCAGTAGTAGCGGACAGCAGGGGACCTACGAGCAGTACTTC.

J is TRBJ2-1 and V is TRBV28; 11 bases align to TRBD2. Germline V CDR1 and CDR2: MDHEN, SYDVKM. V was pared by 5 bases and J by 10 bases, with 10 bases of the junction left unmatched. The CDR3 sequence is 15 residues long. For the CDR3, the DNA is TGTGCCAGCAGTCCCCGTGGTAGCGGGAGGGCGGAGCAGTTCTTC. Its protein is CASSPRGSGRAEQFF.

This clone appeared a few times. CDR3 DNA: TGTGCCAGCAGGGAAAGCTACGAGCAGTACTTC. The encoded protein is CASRESYEQYF. The chain uses TRBV2 and TRBJ2-7; D gene unclear. From germline, CDR1 is SNHLY and CDR2 FYNNEI. The V and J ends lost 6 bases and 3 bases respectively, with 6 bases between them. The CDR3 has 11 residues.

This clone was seen only a few times. The genes are TRBV6-6 and TRBJ1-1; 8 nucleotides agree with TRBD1. The junction had 8 bases not matched to a gene; V was cut back by 7 bases and J by 7 bases. The CDR3 totals 13 residues. The germline V gene has CDR1 MNHNY and CDR2 SVGAGI (reference sequence). In DNA form, the CDR3 reads TGTGCCAGCATCCACAAAGGACAGGGTGAAGCTTTCTTT. It translates to CASIHKGQGEAFF.

The rearrangement uses TRBV14 and TRBJ1-6, with no clear D. Between the trimmed V and J ends, which lost 4 bases and 8 bases, there was a span of 15 bases. There are 15 residues in the CDR3. Germline V CDR1 and CDR2: SGHDN, FVKESK. In DNA, the CDR3 is TGTGCCAGCAGCCGGCCGAAAATGGGTTATTCACCCCTCCACTTT. This sequence encodes CASSRPKMGYSPLHF.

The chain joins TRBV7-9 to TRBJ1-4, with D possibly TRBD1 on 5 matching bases. The CDR3 totals 15 residues. V was shortened by 5 bases and J by 2 bases, with 12 bases between the two germline ends. Germline loops: CDR1 SEHNR, CDR2 FQNEAQ (reference sequence). The CDR3 protein is CASSPTRGTNEKLFF. DNA of the CDR3: TGTGCCAGCAGCCCAACGAGGGGTACTAATGAAAAACTGTTTTTT.

This clone was recorded once. For the CDR3, the DNA is TGTGCCAGCATCAACCAACTCACCGGGACAGGCGTAACTGAAGCTTTCTTT. It translates to CASINQLTGTGVTEAFF. The chain couples TRBV27 to TRBJ1-1; TRBD1 agrees at 8 bases. The V segment lost 7 bases and the J segment 5 bases; nucleotides outside the gene matches: 18. The CDR3 consists of 17 residues. Germline V lookup: CDR1 MNHEY, CDR2 SMNVEV (reference sequence).

This clone was seen a single time. The chain links TRBV9 to TRBJ1-6, with D possibly TRBD1 on 5 matching bases. The CDR3 sequence is 15 residues long. Germline CDR1 reads SGDLS; CDR2 reads YYNGEE. Trimming stripped 4 bases from V and 9 bases from J, with 17 bases between. The CDR3 sequence is CASSPSGGGVSPLHF. The CDR3 nucleotides read TGTGCCAGCAGCCCCAGTGGGGGGGGTGTTTCACCCCTCCACTTT. The full variable domain, rest sourced from reference TRBV9 and TRBJ1-6, is DSGVTQTPKHLITATGQRVTLRCSPRSGDLSVYWYQQSLDQGLQFLIQYYNGEERAKGNILERFSAQQFPDLHSELNLSSLELGDSALYFCASSPSGGGVSPLHFGNGTRLTVT.

The chain has TRBV11-3 and TRBJ2-3; 10 bases map to TRBD1. This CDR3 spans 17 amino acids. The J segment lost 1 base and the V segment lost 4 bases, leaving 8 bases of the junction unmatched. CDR1 is SGHNT, CDR2 YENEEA, per germline. CDR3 DNA sequence: TGTGCCAGCAGCTCGGAGACCGGGACAGGGGGCACAGATACGCAGTATTTT. Translating gives CASSSETGTGGTDTQYF.

The J gene is TRBJ1-6, the V gene TRBV7-8; TRBD1 aligns across 8 bases. The germline gives CDR1 SGHVS, CDR2 FQNEAQ. The CDR3 loop spans 16 amino acids. The J segment lost 8 bases and the V segment lost 4 bases, leaving 10 bases of the junction unmatched. In nucleotides, the CDR3 is TGTGCCAGCAGCTCCGGACAGGGAGGGGTGTATTCACCCCTCCACTTT. As protein: CASSSGQGGVYSPLHF.

The rearrangement uses TRBV29-1 and TRBJ2-3, with TRBD1 as a possible D gene (7 bases). CDR3 size: 16 residues. The V end lost 2 bases, the J end lost 6 bases, and 21 bases lay between the germline ends. CDR1 and CDR2 (germline): SQVTM, ANQGSEA. The CDR3 coding sequence is TGCAGCGTTGAAATGGGGCAGGGGGGAGTGCATGATACGCAGTATTTT. This encodes CSVEMGQGGVHDTQYF.

As for this clone: Different DNA sequences within this sample yield the same CDR3. The chain has TRBV19 and TRBJ2-1; the match to TRBD2 covers 12 bases. This CDR3 contains 15 residues. J was trimmed by 0 bases and V by 6 bases; bases with no gene match: 0. Germline CDR1 and CDR2: LNHDA and SQIVND (reference sequence). The CDR3 loop reads CASRTSGSSYNEQFF. As DNA, the CDR3 is TGTGCCAGTAGGACTAGCGGGAGCTCCTACAATGAGCAGTTCTTC.

This clone was counted once. The chain combines TRBV7-2 with TRBJ1-1; TRBD1 might be the D (5 bases). V was trimmed by 0 bases and J by 1 base, leaving 9 bases between them. Germline V CDR1 and CDR2: SGHTA, FQGNSA. CDR3 length: 15 amino acids. The CDR3 region is CASSLAGGTNTEAFF. The CDR3 nucleotides are TGTGCCAGCAGCTTAGCCGGGGGAACGAACACTGAAGCTTTCTTT.

The chain links TRBV28 to TRBJ1-1; TRBD1 matches 8 bases. Germline CDR1 reads MDHEN; CDR2 reads SYDVKM. The CDR3 totals 12 residues. The trim removed 10 bases at V and 5 bases at J, leaving 6 bases unmatched. This CDR3 is CATGQGRTEAFF. DNA of the CDR3: TGTGCCACCGGACAGGGCCGGACTGAAGCTTTCTTT.